The clone carrying this T cell receptor beta chain appeared many times. Its antigen is not known. This sample is drawn from a study of early T cells in non-severe SARS-CoV-2 infection. In the study overall: Sequencing of unsorted whole blood was done on bulk RNA, leaving chains unpaired.

Germline values: CDR1 SGHAT, CDR2 FQNNGV. V lost 1 base and J 3 bases, leaving 13 bases between the germline ends. The length of the CDR3 is 15 residues. The TCR library protocol was used to attach unique molecular identifiers. These identifiers were attached to individual cDNA molecules. One entry per CDR3 protein results from TCRdb running MiXCR on the 5' RACE reads. This table holds roughly 50,000 distinct CDR3 sequences, 5.6% found once. Findings of the study overall: Anti-spike CD8 responses were favored by VDJdb matching, which missed private and CD4 specificities.

The genes are TRBV11-2 and TRBJ2-7; D may be TRBD1 (6 bases). The sequencing input was whole blood. This TCR was sampled from an adult who was a healthcare worker with PCR-confirmed SARS-CoV-2 infection or an uninfected control (not recorded which). Written as DNA, the CDR3 is TGTGCCAGCAGCTTAGCACAGGGTATGAGCTACGAGCAGTACTTC. Translating it yields CASSLAQGMSYEQYF.